This T cell receptor (beta chain) was sequenced for a study of cytomegalovirus exposure and HLA in healthy donors. 13 Jbeta primers and 60 Vbeta primers were used for the PCR. In the study's own analysis: The count from a later analysis was 60 million to 85 million unique TCR beta chains, 9.5 million to 13 million of them shared. Libraries were prepared by immunoSEQ multiplex PCR; TCRdb keeps only in-frame clonotypes and omits some of them. That table supplies the V and J calls and clone size; D and trimming were determined from the DNA. Of more than 75,000 clones in the sample, approximately 69% were seen once. Findings and caveats of the study: Later examination showed HLA-associated TCR beta chains had greater clonal expansion than equally common others. The dataset shows that most TCR sequences were rare, while some public TCRs occurred in many donors. High specificity and sensitivity for cytomegalovirus status were reported for the classifier.

A note on this clone: The target antigen is unknown.

With 1 base removed from V and 6 bases from J, the gap between germline ends came to 13 bases. Germline V gene sequence: CDR1 SGDLS, CDR2 YYNGEE. The CDR3 covers 15 residues. Sequencing was performed on PBMCs. This rearrangement joins TRBV9 to TRBJ2-2; tentatively, D is TRBD2 (6 bases). The TCR originated in a man aged 40-49 years in good health and CMV-seropositive. CDR3 coding DNA: TGTGCCAGCAGCGTAACTTCACGGGGGTCCGGGGAGCTGTTTTTT. Encoded protein: CASSVTSRGSGELFF. The variable domain in full, with the rest retrieved from reference TRBV9 and TRBJ2-2, is DSGVTQTPKHLITATGQRVTLRCSPRSGDLSVYWYQQSLDQGLQFLIQYYNGEERAKGNILERFSAQQFPDLHSELNLSSLELGDSALYFCASSVTSRGSGELFFGEGSRLTVL.